This passage covers 3 T cell receptor beta chains from one sample sequenced in a study of siplizumab effects on memory and regulatory T cells. Generated by immunoSEQ multiplex PCR, the TCRdb table keeps only in-frame clones and is missing some. The table includes over 65,000 clones, about 92% detected once. The sequenced material came from CD8+ T cells sorted from blood. The receptors here all came from a human donor in good health.

The chain combines TRBV13 with TRBJ2-5; 14 nucleotides agree with TRBD2. The CDR3 has 15 residues. In germline, CDR1 is PRHDT, CDR2 FYEKMQ (reference sequence). With V trimmed by 10 bases and J by 2 bases, 6 bases remained unmatched. This chain's CDR3 is CATEGTSGGQETQYF. CDR3 bases: TGTGCCACCGAAGGGACTAGCGGGGGACAAGAGACCCAGTACTTC. The entire variable domain, with the rest obtained from reference TRBV13 and TRBJ2-5, is as follows: AAGVIQSPRHLIKEKRETATLKCYPIPRHDTVYWYQQGPGQDPQFLISFYEKMQSDKGSIPDRFSAQQFSDYHSELNMSSLELGDSALYFCATEGTSGGQETQYFGPGTRLLVL.

As to this clone: At one of its ends the junction is not consistent with the germline gene, which may arise from a read error. This chain connects TRBV6-5 to TRBJ1-2; D gene ambiguous. This CDR3 spans 11 amino acids. Germline values: CDR1 MNHEY, CDR2 SVGAGI. The CDR3 DNA is TGTGCCAGCAGTTACCATGACACTACTGCCTTC. Amino acid sequence: CASSYHDTTAF.

This chain connects TRBV4-2 to TRBJ2-2; tentatively, D is TRBD2 (6 bases). The CDR3 loop spans 14 amino acids. Germline lookup yields CDR1 LGHNA and CDR2 YNFKEQ. This CDR3 reads CASRDWGLGGELFF. CDR3 coding DNA: TGTGCTAGTCGGGACTGGGGACTGGGCGGGGAGCTGTTTTTT.